The 26 T cell receptor beta chains below were found in one sample sequenced in a study of identical twins. TCRdb re-analysed the 5' RACE reads in MiXCR, keeping a single row per CDR3 protein. The profile covers some 260,000 distinct CDR3 sequences, with over 13% appearing a single time and 8.8% taken by the ten largest. Source material: memory (CD45RO+) T cells sorted from blood. These receptor sequences come from a woman between 18 and 29 years old in good health.

This clonotype was detected only a few times. The chain uses TRBV18 and TRBJ1-2; D may be TRBD1 (6 bases). This CDR3 spans 13 amino acids. Germline CDR1 reads KGHSH; CDR2 reads LQKENI. The germline V and J ends were trimmed by 5 bases and 5 bases, with 12 bases remaining between them. This CDR3 is CASSTTGAYGYTF. The CDR3 region has the DNA TGTGCCAGCTCAACGACAGGCGCTTATGGCTACACCTTC.

This clonotype turned up a few times. The rearrangement joins TRBV9 to TRBJ1-6; D is possibly TRBD1 (5 bases). CDR3 length: 15 residues. V was cut by 4 bases and J by 7 bases, with 15 bases left in between. Germline CDR1 SGDLS, CDR2 YYNGEE. The CDR3 here is CASSLLGGENSPLHF. The DNA of the CDR3 is TGTGCCAGCAGCCTGCTGGGGGGTGAGAATTCACCCCTCCACTTT.

This rearrangement joins TRBV7-2 to TRBJ2-7, with 11 bases that match TRBD2. The length of the CDR3 is 14 residues. V trimming: 5 bases; J trimming: 7 bases; junction bases outside the gene matches: 7. CDR1 is SGHTA and CDR2 is FQGNSA in the germline V gene. The chain's CDR3 is CASSPTSGKMEQYF. In DNA form, the CDR3 reads TGTGCCAGCAGCCCGACTAGCGGGAAAATGGAGCAGTACTTC.

This clonotype was seen a handful of times. The chain employs TRBV7-7 and TRBJ2-1, with 12 bases matching TRBD1. The CDR3 loop spans 16 amino acids. Germline V CDR1 and CDR2: SSHAT, FNYEAQ (reference sequence). Losses at the gene ends were 2 bases for V and 9 bases for J; bases not matched to a gene: 8. The CDR3: CASSLRGDRGRGEQFF. The CDR3 DNA is TGTGCCAGCAGCTTACGGGGGGACAGGGGGCGCGGTGAGCAGTTCTTC.

The V call is TRBV9, the J call TRBJ2-5; the D call may be TRBD1 or TRBD2 (5 bases each). The germline V gene has CDR1 SGDLS and CDR2 YYNGEE. CDR3 length: 14 residues. Trimming cost V 0 bases and J 3 bases, with 9 bases left between them. The CDR3: CASSVEQGEETQYF. As DNA, the CDR3 is TGTGCCAGCAGCGTAGAGCAGGGAGAAGAGACCCAGTACTTC.

This clonotype showed up just a few times. The gene calls are TRBV12-3 or TRBV12-4 and TRBJ2-1, with D hard to call. CDR3 length: 14 residues. V dropped 6 bases and J dropped 5 bases, with 14 bases sitting between them. The CDR3 is CASRGWVENNEQFF. CDR3 in DNA: TGTGCCAGCAGGGGGTGGGTAGAAAACAATGAGCAGTTCTTC.

The chain combines TRBV27 with TRBJ2-5; 14 bases align to TRBD2. CDR1 and CDR2 (germline): MNHEY, SMNVEV (reference sequence). This CDR3 is 20 amino acids long. The V gene end was trimmed by 3 bases and the J gene end by 4 bases; junction bases not matched to a gene: 16. The CDR3 nucleotides read TGTGCCAGCAGTTTCTACCGGGGGACTAGCGGGAGAGCCCGGGTAGAGACCCAGTACTTC. Residues: CASSFYRGTSGRARVETQYF.

The CDR3 protein is CASSRTDNQPQHF. The DNA of the CDR3 is TGTGCCAGCTCGCGGACAGACAATCAGCCCCAGCATTTT. The V gene is TRBV18, the J gene TRBJ1-5; tentatively, D is TRBD1 (6 bases). Deletions cut 6 bases from V and 3 bases from J, with 9 bases between. Germline CDR1 is KGHSH and CDR2 is LQKENI. This CDR3 has 13 amino acids.

The chain couples TRBV20-1 to TRBJ1-1, with D tentatively TRBD1 (5 bases). Germline V gives CDR1 DFQATT, CDR2 SNEGSKA (reference sequence). The length of the CDR3 is 10 residues. Trimming cost V 6 bases and J 3 bases, with 5 bases left between them. CDR3 protein: CSAGDTEAFF. The CDR3 region has the DNA TGCAGTGCGGGGGACACTGAAGCTTTCTTT.

The CDR3 region is CSARDRRLAGGVYEQYF. The CDR3 DNA sequence: TGCAGTGCTAGAGATCGGAGACTAGCGGGAGGAGTCTACGAGCAGTACTTC. The genes are TRBV20-1 and TRBJ2-7; 13 bases match TRBD2. This CDR3 is 17 amino acids long. V trimming: 0 bases; J trimming: 3 bases; junction bases outside the gene matches: 8. The germline V gene has CDR1 DFQATT and CDR2 SNEGSKA (reference sequence).

Comment on this clonotype: With a much larger clone just one base away, this may be a read error. The chain employs TRBV5-1 and TRBJ2-3; 9 bases line up with TRBD2. Germline loops: CDR1 SGHRS, CDR2 YFSETQ. This CDR3 has 14 amino acids. In DNA form, the CDR3 reads TGCGCCAGCATCTTGGGACTAGCAGGAGATACGCAGTATTTT. Protein sequence: CASILGLAGDTQYF.

V is TRBV20-1 and J is TRBJ2-7; 11 nucleotides line up with TRBD2. The junction had 12 bases not matched to a gene; V was cut back by 2 bases and J by 6 bases. The CDR3 is made up of 16 amino acids. The V gene's germline CDR1 is DFQATT and CDR2 SNEGSKA (reference sequence). CDR3: CSARKAGRLAGGEQYF. In DNA, the CDR3 is TGCAGTGCTAGAAAGGCGGGGAGGCTAGCGGGGGGCGAGCAGTACTTC.

This chain joins TRBV7-2 and TRBJ1-1; 7 bases fit TRBD1. Germline V CDR1 and CDR2: SGHTA, FQGNSA. The ends lost 5 bases at V and 6 bases at J; junction bases unmatched: 15. There are 16 residues in the CDR3. CDR3: CASSPWGRGLPAEAFF. CDR3 nucleotide sequence: TGTGCCAGCAGCCCCTGGGGGAGGGGGCTGCCGGCTGAAGCTTTCTTT.

This clonotype appeared a few times. The chain recombines TRBV20-1 with TRBJ2-1; D not resolved. From germline, CDR1 is DFQATT and CDR2 SNEGSKA (reference sequence). Trimming cost V 6 bases and J 4 bases, with 10 bases left between them. The CDR3 extends over 12 amino acids. The chain's CDR3 is CSAKPLYNEQFF. In DNA form, the CDR3 reads TGCAGTGCAAAACCACTGTACAATGAGCAGTTCTTC.

V usage is TRBV7-2 and J usage is TRBJ1-5; D is ambiguous. This CDR3 comprises 15 residues. Germline CDR1 and CDR2: SGHTA and FQGNSA. Trimming stripped 1 base from V and 2 bases from J, with 9 bases between. The CDR3 DNA is TGTGCCAGCAGCTTAGTGGGGTTGGGCAATCAGCCCCAGCATTTT. It is translated as CASSLVGLGNQPQHF.

This clonotype was picked up many times. The chain joins TRBV6-2 or TRBV6-3 to TRBJ1-1; 8 nucleotides align to TRBD1. J lost 11 bases, V lost 6 bases, and 17 bases had no gene match. Germline CDR1 MNHEY, CDR2 SVGEGT. The CDR3 extends over 15 amino acids. CDR3 protein: CASSRRQGTGLSAFF. The DNA for the CDR3 is TGTGCCAGCAGCCGAAGACAGGGGACGGGTTTGTCGGCTTTCTTT.

This clonotype turned up a few times. The genes are TRBV27 and TRBJ1-1; D is uncertain. The CDR3 sequence is 14 residues long. Between the trimmed V and J ends, which lost 5 bases and 1 base, there was a span of 11 bases. The germline V gene encodes CDR1 MNHEY and CDR2 SMNVEV (reference sequence). Written as DNA, the CDR3 is TGTGCCAGCAGTATGACGGGTCCGAACACTGAAGCTTTCTTT. It is translated as CASSMTGPNTEAFF.

This chain uses TRBV12-3 or TRBV12-4 with TRBJ2-4, with TRBD2 identical over 8 bases. The CDR3 runs to 19 residues. V lost 1 base and J lost 1; bases outside the gene matches: 12. The CDR3 protein is CASSLDAGGGRAAKNIQYF. The DNA for the CDR3 is TGTGCCAGCAGTTTAGATGCGGGAGGCGGTCGTGCGGCCAAAAACATTCAGTACTTC.

This clonotype was counted at least ten times. Germline and junction disagree at one end, which may indicate a read error. V gene TRBV20-1 combines with J gene TRBJ1-2; 8 bases line up with TRBD1. In germline, CDR1 is DFQATT, CDR2 SNEGSKA (reference sequence). This CDR3 is built from 12 residues. The CDR3 sequence: CSASGQGPASPF. The CDR3 nucleotides are TGCAGTGCTAGCGGACAGGGCCCGGCCTCCCCCTTC.

This clonotype was recorded many times. A much larger clone is a single base away; this may be a read error. The chain combines TRBV20-1 with TRBJ2-3, with no clear D. From germline, CDR1 is DFQATT and CDR2 SNEGSKA (reference sequence). Trimming shortened V by 3 bases and J by 3 bases, and 10 bases separated the two germline ends. This CDR3 spans 13 amino acids. CDR3 in DNA: TGCAGTGCTAGGTGGGCAGAAACAGATACGCAGTATTTT. Residues: CSARWAETDTQYF.

The V call is TRBV3-1, the J call TRBJ2-2; D perhaps matches TRBD2 (5 bases). The V and J ends lost 4 bases and 0 bases respectively, with 12 bases between them. Germline CDR1 reads LGHDT; CDR2 reads YNNKEL (reference sequence). The CDR3 has 16 residues. CDR3 bases: TGTGCCAGCAGCCCCCCGAACGGGGCGAACACCGGGGAGCTGTTTTTT. Its translation is CASSPPNGANTGELFF.

This chain connects TRBV11-2 to TRBJ2-1; no clear D gene. In germline, CDR1 is SGHAT, CDR2 FQNNGV. Trimming pared 2 bases from V and 2 bases from J, leaving 10 bases between. The CDR3 consists of 15 residues. The CDR3 region has the DNA TGTGCCAGCAGCTTAATGGAGTCCCCCTACAATGAGCAGTTCTTC. Its protein product is CASSLMESPYNEQFF. The full variable domain, in which reference TRBV11-2 and TRBJ2-1 provide the parts outside the CDR3, is EAGVAQSPRYKIIEKRQSVAFWCNPISGHATLYWYQQILGQGPKLLIQFQNNGVVDDSQLPKDRFSAERLKGVDSTLKIQPAKLEDSAVYLCASSLMESPYNEQFFGPGTRLTVL.

The genes are TRBV7-2 and TRBJ2-2; 13 nucleotides match TRBD2. Germline V gene lookup returns CDR1 SGHTA and CDR2 FQGNSA. The CDR3 runs 15 residues. The junction had 3 bases not matched to a gene; V was cut back by 6 bases and J by 5 bases. The CDR3, as DNA: TGTGCCAGCAGTTGGACTAGCGGGAGTACCGGGGAGCTGTTTTTT. Its translation is CASSWTSGSTGELFF.

The chain is built from TRBV6-1 and TRBJ1-4, with D tentatively TRBD1 (5 bases). The CDR3 runs to 14 residues. The germline V gene has CDR1 MNHNS and CDR2 SASEGT. V lost 6 bases and J lost 8, with 16 bases in between. The CDR3 nucleotides read TGTGCCAGCAGCCGGGGCTTCGGAGGCGAAAAACTGTTTTTT. It is translated as CASSRGFGGEKLFF.

This clonotype was seen at least ten times. This chain joins TRBV12-3 or TRBV12-4 and TRBJ2-1; D possibly uses TRBD1 or TRBD2 (6 bases each). This CDR3 spans 14 amino acids. V shed 3 bases and J shed 2 bases, with 8 bases lying between them. CDR3 residues: CASSFGGPYNEQFF. CDR3 DNA sequence: TGTGCCAGCAGTTTCGGGGGCCCCTACAATGAGCAGTTCTTC.

The sample holds a few counts of this clonotype. The chain links TRBV3-1 to TRBJ2-7; D is undetermined. The CDR3 length is 13 residues. Germline V gives CDR1 LGHDT, CDR2 YNNKEL (reference sequence). Between the trimmed V and J ends, which lost 0 bases and 5 bases, there was a span of 8 bases. This CDR3 is CASSQDGPDEQYF. CDR3 sequence (DNA): TGTGCCAGCAGCCAAGACGGCCCCGACGAGCAGTACTTC.